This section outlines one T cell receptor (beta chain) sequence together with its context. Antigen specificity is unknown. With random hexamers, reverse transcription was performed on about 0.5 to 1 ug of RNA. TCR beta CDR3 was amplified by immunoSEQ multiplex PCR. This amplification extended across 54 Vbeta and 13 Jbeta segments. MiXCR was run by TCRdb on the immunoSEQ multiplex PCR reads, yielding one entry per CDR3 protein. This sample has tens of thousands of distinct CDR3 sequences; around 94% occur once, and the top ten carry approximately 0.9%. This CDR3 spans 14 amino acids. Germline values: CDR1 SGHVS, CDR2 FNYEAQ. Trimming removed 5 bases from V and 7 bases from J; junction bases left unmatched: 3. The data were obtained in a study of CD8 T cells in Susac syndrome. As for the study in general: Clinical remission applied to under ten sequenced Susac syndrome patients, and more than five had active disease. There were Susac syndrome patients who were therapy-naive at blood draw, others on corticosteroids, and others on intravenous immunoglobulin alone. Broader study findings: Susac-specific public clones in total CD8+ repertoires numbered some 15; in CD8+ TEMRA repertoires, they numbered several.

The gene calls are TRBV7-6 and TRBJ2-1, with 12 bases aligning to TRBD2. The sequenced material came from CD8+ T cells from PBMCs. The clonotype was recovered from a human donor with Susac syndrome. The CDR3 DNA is TGTGCCAGCAGCCCTAGCGGGGGGGGGAATGAGCAGTTCTTC. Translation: CASSPSGGGNEQFF.